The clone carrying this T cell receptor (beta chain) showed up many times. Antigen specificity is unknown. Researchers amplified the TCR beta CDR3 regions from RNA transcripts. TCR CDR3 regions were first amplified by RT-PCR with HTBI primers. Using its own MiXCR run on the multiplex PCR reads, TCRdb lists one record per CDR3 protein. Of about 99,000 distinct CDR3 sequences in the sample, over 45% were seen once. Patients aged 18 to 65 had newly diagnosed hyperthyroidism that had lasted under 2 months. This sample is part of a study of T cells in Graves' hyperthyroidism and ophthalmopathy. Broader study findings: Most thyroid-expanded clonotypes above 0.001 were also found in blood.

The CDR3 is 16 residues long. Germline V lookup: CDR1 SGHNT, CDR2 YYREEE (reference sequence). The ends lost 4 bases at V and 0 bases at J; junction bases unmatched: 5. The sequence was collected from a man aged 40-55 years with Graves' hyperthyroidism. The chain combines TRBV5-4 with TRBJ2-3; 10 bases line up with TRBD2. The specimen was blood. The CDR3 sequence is CASSRGLAQSTDTQYF. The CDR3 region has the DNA TGTGCCAGCAGCCGGGGACTAGCGCAAAGCACAGATACGCAGTATTTT.